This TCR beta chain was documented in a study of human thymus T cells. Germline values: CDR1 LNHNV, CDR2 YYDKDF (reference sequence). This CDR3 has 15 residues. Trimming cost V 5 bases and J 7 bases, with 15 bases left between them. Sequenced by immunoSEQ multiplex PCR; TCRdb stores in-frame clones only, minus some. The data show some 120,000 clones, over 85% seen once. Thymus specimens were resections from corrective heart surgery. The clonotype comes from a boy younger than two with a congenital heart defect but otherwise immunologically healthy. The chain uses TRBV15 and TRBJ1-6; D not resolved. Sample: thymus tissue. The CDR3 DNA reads TGTGCCACCAGCGCGAGGAGGGCTGAGAATTCACCCCTCCACTTT. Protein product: CATSARRAENSPLHF.